The following is a T cell receptor beta chain sequence with its context. In the PCR, 60 Vbeta and 13 Jbeta primers were used. Profiled with immunoSEQ multiplex PCR; TCRdb holds only in-frame clones, not every one. The table includes some 180,000 clones, around 80% detected once. The data were obtained in a study of cytomegalovirus exposure and HLA in healthy donors. This sequence was found in a woman aged 25 to 39 in good health and CMV-seropositive. Input material: PBMCs.

CDR3 DNA sequence: TGTGCCAGCAGCCCCTGGACTAGGCGTCTAACAGATACGCAGTATTTT. It is translated as CASSPWTRRLTDTQYF. The chain is built from TRBV7-9 and TRBJ2-3; 7 nucleotides line up with TRBD2. Looked up from germline, CDR1 is SEHNR and CDR2 is FQNEAQ (reference sequence). The CDR3 covers 16 residues. V trimming: 5 bases; J trimming: 3 bases; junction bases outside the gene matches: 11.